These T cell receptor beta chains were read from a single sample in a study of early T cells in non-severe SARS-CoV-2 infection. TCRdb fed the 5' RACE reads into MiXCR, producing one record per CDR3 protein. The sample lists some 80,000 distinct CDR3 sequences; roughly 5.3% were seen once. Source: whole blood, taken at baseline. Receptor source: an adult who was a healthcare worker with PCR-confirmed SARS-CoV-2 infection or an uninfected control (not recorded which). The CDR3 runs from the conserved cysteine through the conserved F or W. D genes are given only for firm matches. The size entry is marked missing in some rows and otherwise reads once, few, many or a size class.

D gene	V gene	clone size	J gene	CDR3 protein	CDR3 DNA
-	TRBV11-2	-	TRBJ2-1	CASSLILRGNEQFF	TGTGCCAGCAGCTTAATTCTACGGGGGAATGAGCAGTTCTTC
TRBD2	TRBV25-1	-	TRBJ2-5	CASSEYGRPEETQYF	TGTGCCAGCAGTGAATACGGGAGGCCGGAAGAGACCCAGTACTTC
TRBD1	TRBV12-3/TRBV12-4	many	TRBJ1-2	CASTLGGGVYGYTF	TGTGCCAGCACTCTGGGAGGGGGCGTCTATGGCTACACCTTC
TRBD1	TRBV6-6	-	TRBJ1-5	CASRPGQAYQPQHF	TGTGCCAGCAGACCGGGACAGGCCTATCAGCCCCAGCATTTT
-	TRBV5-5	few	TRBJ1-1	CASSFSAANTEAFF	TGTGCCAGCAGCTTTAGTGCAGCGAACACTGAAGCTTTCTTT
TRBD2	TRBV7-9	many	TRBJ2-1	CASRPTGIAGNEQFF	TGTGCCAGCCGGCCCACGGGGATAGCGGGGAATGAGCAGTTCTTC
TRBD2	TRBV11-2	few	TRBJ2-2	CASSPNGLAGELFF	TGTGCCAGCAGTCCAAATGGACTAGCGGGGGAGCTGTTTTTT
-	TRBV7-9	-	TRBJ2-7	CASSFRPYEQYF	TGTGCCAGCAGCTTTCGGCCCTACGAGCAGTACTTC
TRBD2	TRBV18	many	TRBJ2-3	CASSASGSTDTQYF	TGTGCCAGCTCAGCTAGCGGGAGCACAGATACGCAGTATTTT
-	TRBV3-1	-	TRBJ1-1	CASSQLLTGRTEAFF	TGTGCCAGCAGCCAACTCCTTACAGGGCGCACTGAAGCTTTCTTT
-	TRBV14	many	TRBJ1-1	CASSQAGMNTEAFF	TGTGCCAGCAGCCAAGCCGGGATGAACACTGAAGCTTTCTTT
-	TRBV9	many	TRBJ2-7	CASSVLDSSYEQYF	TGTGCCAGCAGCGTGCTGGACAGCTCCTACGAGCAGTACTTC
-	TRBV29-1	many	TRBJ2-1	CSVEDSVALTGSYNEQFF	TGCAGCGTTGAAGATTCAGTTGCACTAACCGGCAGCTACAATGAGCAGTTCTTC
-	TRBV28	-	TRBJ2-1	CASSLSALDNEQFF	TGTGCCAGCAGTTTAAGTGCCTTAGACAATGAGCAGTTCTTC
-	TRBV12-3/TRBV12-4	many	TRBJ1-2	CASSLGQGRAAGYTF	TGTGCCAGCAGTTTAGGGCAGGGTCGTGCTGCTGGCTACACCTTC
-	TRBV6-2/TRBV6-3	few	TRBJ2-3	CASSYPDTQYF	TGTGCCAGCAGTTACCCCGATACGCAGTATTTT
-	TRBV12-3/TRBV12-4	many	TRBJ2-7	CASTIGTGNEQYF	TGTGCCAGCACCATAGGGACCGGCAACGAGCAGTACTTC
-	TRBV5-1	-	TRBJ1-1	CASSLVSAGAEAFF	TGCGCCAGCAGCTTGGTAAGCGCGGGGGCAGAAGCTTTCTTT
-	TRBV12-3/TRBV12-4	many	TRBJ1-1	CASSLQAVANTEAFF	TGTGCCAGCAGTTTACAGGCCGTAGCGAACACTGAAGCTTTCTTT
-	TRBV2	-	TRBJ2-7	CASSEGGGVRDEQYF	TGTGCCAGCAGTGAAGGCGGGGGCGTGCGGGACGAGCAGTACTTC
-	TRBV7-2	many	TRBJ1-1	CASSYLPMNTEAFF	TGTGCCAGCAGCTACCTCCCGATGAACACTGAAGCTTTCTTT
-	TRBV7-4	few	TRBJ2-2	CASIEPRQGLSAGELFF	TGTGCCAGCATCGAACCACGACAGGGACTTTCCGCCGGGGAGCTGTTTTTT
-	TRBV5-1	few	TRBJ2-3	CASSTQSLDTQYF	TGCGCCAGCAGCACACAATCGTTGGATACGCAGTATTTT
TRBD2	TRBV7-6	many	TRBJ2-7	CASSLGSGGRNEQYF	TGTGCCAGCAGCTTAGGATCTGGCGGGAGGAACGAGCAGTACTTC
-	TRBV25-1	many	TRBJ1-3	CASSEPGDYSGNTIYF	TGTGCCAGCAGTGAACCGGGAGATTACTCTGGAAACACCATATATTTT
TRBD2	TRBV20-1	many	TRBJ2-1	CSARRASGTYNEQFF	TGCAGTGCTAGAAGGGCTAGCGGGACGTACAATGAGCAGTTCTTC
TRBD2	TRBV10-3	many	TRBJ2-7	CAISGPPLGGVGEQYF	TGTGCCATCAGTGGACCGCCGCTGGGAGGGGTCGGCGAGCAGTACTTC
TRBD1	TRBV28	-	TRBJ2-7	CASTPGGSYEQYF	TGTGCCAGCACTCCAGGGGGCAGCTACGAGCAGTACTTC
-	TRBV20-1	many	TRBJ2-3	CSARGTRSDTQYF	TGCAGTGCTAGAGGGACTCGTTCAGATACGCAGTATTTT
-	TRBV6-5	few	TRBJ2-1	CASRRTDQYNEQFF	TGTGCCAGCAGGCGGACAGACCAATACAATGAGCAGTTCTTC
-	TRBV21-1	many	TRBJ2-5	CASSKEAAEETQYF	TGTGCCAGCAGCAAAGAGGCAGCCGAAGAGACCCAGTACTTC
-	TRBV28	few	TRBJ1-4	CASSLRDKTEEKLFF	TGTGCCAGCAGTTTACGGGACAAGACAGAGGAAAAACTGTTTTTT
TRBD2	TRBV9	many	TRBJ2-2	CASSPRGLASFTGELFF	TGTGCCAGCAGCCCACGGGGACTAGCATCATTCACCGGGGAGCTGTTTTTT
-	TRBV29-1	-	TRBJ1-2	CSVDLLETYGYTF	TGCAGCGTCGACCTGCTGGAGACCTATGGCTACACCTTC
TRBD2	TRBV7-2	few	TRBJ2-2	CASSLAGGYTGELFF	TGTGCCAGCAGCTTAGCGGGAGGGTACACCGGGGAGCTGTTTTTT
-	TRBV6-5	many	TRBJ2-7	CASSYSAEQYF	TGTGCCAGCAGTTACTCTGCGGAGCAGTACTTC
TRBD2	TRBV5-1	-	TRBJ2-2	CASSLELLAGTGELFF	TGCGCCAGCAGCTTGGAGTTGTTAGCGGGCACCGGGGAGCTGTTTTTT
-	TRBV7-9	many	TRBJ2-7	CASSFNRYEQYF	TGTGCCAGCAGCTTTAATCGCTACGAGCAGTACTTC
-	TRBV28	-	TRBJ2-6	CATAEAARSGANVLTF	TGTGCCACCGCGGAGGCAGCTCGCTCTGGGGCCAACGTCCTGACTTTC
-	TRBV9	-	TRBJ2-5	CASSVDRTETQYF	TGTGCCAGCAGCGTAGATCGGACGGAGACCCAGTACTTC
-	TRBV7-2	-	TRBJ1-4	CASSLEYQPHEKLFF	TGTGCCAGCAGCTTAGAGTACCAACCCCATGAAAAACTGTTTTTT
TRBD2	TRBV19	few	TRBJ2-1	CASSIDSRLIAGGRRNEQFF	TGTGCCAGTAGTATAGATTCCCGTTTGATAGCGGGAGGCCGCCGAAATGAGCAGTTCTTC